This T cell receptor beta chain was identified during a study of blood T cell repertoires in COVID-19. As originally analysed: Amplification from reference gene primers served as the basis for estimated nucleated cell counts. Only in-frame clones appear in the TCRdb table, and some are missing; sequencing was by immunoSEQ multiplex PCR. V and J calls and clone size follow that table, whereas D and trimming were derived from the DNA. The profile shows over 200,000 clones, roughly 85% of them singletons. Self-reported history from a screening survey and questionnaire set each donor's cohort. Material for sequencing was PBMCs or T cells enriched from blood (not recorded which). The clonotype comes from a woman between 50 and 59 years old who had recovered from COVID-19.

The CDR3 sequence: CASSLVTADNSPLHF. The CDR3 bases are TGTGCCAGCAGCTTGGTTACTGCCGATAATTCACCCCTCCACTTT. The chain employs TRBV5-6 and TRBJ1-6, with unresolved D. V was pared by 0 bases and J by 5 bases, with 9 bases between. The length of the CDR3 is 15 residues. Germline CDR1 is SGHDT and CDR2 is YYEEEE.